A single TCR beta chain is shown here with its context. Its antigen is unknown. A read error is the likely source, as a far larger clone sits one nucleotide away. V lost 5 bases to trimming and J lost 5 bases, with 12 bases between them. Looked up from germline, CDR1 is LGHNA and CDR2 is YSLEER. CDR3 length: 13 residues. The sample is drawn from a study of shared clonotypes between healthy human individuals. Across the whole study: Three CD4 naive, three CD4 memory, two CD8 naive and one CD8 memory plate were used per donor. The study's findings and limits: Investigators expected sequencing depth to affect clonotype sharing among donors. Among non-shared clonotypes, generation probabilities were lower than among those shared by all four donors.

Each sorted subset replicate got 200 ng genomic DNA, 25,000 to 30,000 genomes. The protocol was immunoSEQ multiplex PCR, while the TCRdb copy is restricted to in-frame clones and leaves out a portion. The sample carries under 80,000 clones, about 65% recorded once. This chain connects TRBV4-3 to TRBJ1-1, with a weak D call TRBD1 (6 bases). Sequencing was performed on memory CD8+ T cells sorted from blood. The subset here: CD45RO+ cells pooled with CCR7-negative TemRA cells. The receptor's source is a man between 25 and 39 years old in good health. In nucleotides, the CDR3 is TGCGCCAGCAGCTTACAGGGACGGACTGAAGCTTTCTTT. The encoded protein is CASSLQGRTEAFF.